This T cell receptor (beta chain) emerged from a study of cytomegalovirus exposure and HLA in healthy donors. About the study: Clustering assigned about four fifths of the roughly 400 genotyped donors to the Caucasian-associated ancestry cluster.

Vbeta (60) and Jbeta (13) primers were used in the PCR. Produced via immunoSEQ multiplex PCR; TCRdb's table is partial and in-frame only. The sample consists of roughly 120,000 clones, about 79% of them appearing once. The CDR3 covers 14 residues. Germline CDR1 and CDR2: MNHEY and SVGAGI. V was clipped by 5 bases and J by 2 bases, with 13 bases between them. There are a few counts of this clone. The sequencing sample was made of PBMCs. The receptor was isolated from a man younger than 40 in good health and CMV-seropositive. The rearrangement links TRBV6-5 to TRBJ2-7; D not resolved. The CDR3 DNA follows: TGTGCCAGCAGTGTAACTCCCGATGCCTACGAGCAGTACTTC. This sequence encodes CASSVTPDAYEQYF.